This T cell receptor (beta chain) was profiled in a study of T-cell memory formation after mild COVID-19. Unmatched junction bases numbered 6, after V lost 2 bases and J lost 5 bases. The CDR3 is 15 amino acids. The germline V gene encodes CDR1 MNHEY and CDR2 SVGAGI. A word on this clonotype: The antigen is undetermined.

TCRdb processed the 5' RACE reads anew with MiXCR; each CDR3 protein has one entry. The table has approximately 560,000 distinct CDR3 sequences, approximately 15% seen once. The study's findings and limits: Researchers report contracting CD4+ clones mostly in CM and EM, with CD8+ clones in EMRA. Cross-reactive memory seemingly joined, as some responding clones were found in pre-infection memory.

This TCR was recovered from an adult woman who had mild COVID-19 (a few samples of this study predate the infection). Cell type and time point are not known. Source material: PBMCs or a T cell subset sorted from them (not recorded which). The J gene is TRBJ1-1, the V gene TRBV6-5; 9 positions agree with TRBD1. The CDR3 here is CASSYVDRGWTEAFF. The CDR3 nucleotides are TGTGCCAGCAGTTACGTGGACAGGGGATGGACTGAAGCTTTCTTT.